The 15 T cell receptor beta chains below all came from one sample that was sequenced in a study of neurological immune-mediated disorders. One entry per CDR3 protein, called by TCRdb with MiXCR from the 5' RACE reads. Of tens of thousands of distinct CDR3 sequences in the sample, about 9.4% were seen once. Indicated time point: longitudinal time-point 1 (baseline). The material sequenced was PBMCs. These receptors were collected from a man aged 25-45 years in good health.

There are many counts of this clonotype. This sequence joins TRBV5-1 and TRBJ1-1; no reliable D call. The length of the CDR3 is 11 residues. Germline values: CDR1 SGHRS, CDR2 YFSETQ. Between the trimmed V and J ends, which lost 4 bases and 1 base, there was a span of 2 bases. The CDR3: CASSRNTEAFF. For the CDR3, the DNA is TGCGCCAGCAGCCGGAACACTGAAGCTTTCTTT.

In this sample, this clonotype turned up many times. The J gene is TRBJ2-7, the V gene TRBV5-1; TRBD2 matches at 10 bases. The germline V gene has CDR1 SGHRS and CDR2 YFSETQ. With V trimmed by 1 base and J by 3 bases, 13 bases remained unmatched. The CDR3 totals 18 residues. CDR3 region: CASSLWANPSGSSYEQYF. The CDR3 DNA is TGCGCCAGCAGCTTGTGGGCGAATCCTAGCGGGAGTAGCTACGAGCAGTACTTC. Full variable domain (missing parts from reference TRBV5-1 and TRBJ2-7): KAGVTQTPRYLIKTRGQQVTLSCSPISGHRSVSWYQQTPGQGLQFLFEYFSETQRNKGNFPGRFSGRQFSNSRSEMNVSTLELGDSALYLCASSLWANPSGSSYEQYFGPGTRLTVT.

This clonotype appeared many times. The chain links TRBV20-1 to TRBJ1-4; D possibly corresponds to TRBD1 (5 bases). The germline gives CDR1 DFQATT, CDR2 SNEGSKA (reference sequence). Trimming stripped 6 bases from V and 7 bases from J, with 15 bases between. There are 13 residues in the CDR3. CDR3 in amino acids: CSALRQGSEKLFF. DNA of the CDR3: TGCAGTGCCCTCAGGCAGGGCAGTGAAAAACTGTTTTTT.

This clonotype was counted many times. This chain joins TRBV10-2 and TRBJ1-5; D is unresolved. Per the germline V gene, CDR1 is WSHSY and CDR2 is SAAADI. The CDR3 has 12 residues. The V and J ends lost 6 bases and 9 bases respectively, with 12 bases between them. CDR3 sequence reads: CASRTAAGPQHF. The CDR3 nucleotides are TGCGCCAGCAGGACGGCAGCGGGGCCCCAGCATTTT.

This clonotype was detected ten times or more. The chain has TRBV29-1 and TRBJ2-7; TRBD1 might be the D (6 bases). This CDR3 contains 14 residues. Trimming stripped 6 bases from V and 2 bases from J, with 17 bases between. Germline loops: CDR1 SQVTM, CDR2 ANQGSEA. The CDR3 protein is CSVGRRGQTYEQYF. The CDR3, as DNA: TGCAGCGTGGGGCGCAGGGGCCAAACCTACGAGCAGTACTTC.

Ten or more counts support this clonotype. This sequence joins TRBV7-9 and TRBJ2-7; D perhaps matches TRBD1 (5 bases). Trimming cost V 1 base and J 2 bases, with 15 bases left between them. CDR1 is SEHNR and CDR2 is FQNEAQ in the germline V gene (reference sequence). The CDR3 has 16 amino acids. The CDR3 sequence is CASSLVITGITYEQYF. CDR3 nucleotide sequence: TGTGCCAGCAGCTTAGTTATAACAGGAATAACCTACGAGCAGTACTTC.

This chain joins TRBV3-1 and TRBJ2-1; 9 bases are shared with TRBD2. V trimming: 1 base; J trimming: 7 bases; junction bases outside the gene matches: 14. The CDR3 totals 18 residues. Germline CDR1 and CDR2: LGHDT and YNNKEL (reference sequence). Written as DNA, the CDR3 is TGTGCCAGCAGCCAAGCGGGCCGCGCGGGAGGGCCTGGGAATGAGCAGTTCTTC. Translating gives CASSQAGRAGGPGNEQFF.

This clonotype was seen many times. The chain is built from TRBV5-1 and TRBJ2-7; D possibly uses TRBD1 or TRBD2 (5 bases each). Trimming took off 5 bases at V and 3 bases at J, with 12 bases between the two ends. Germline V CDR1 and CDR2: SGHRS, YFSETQ. The CDR3 has 13 residues. CDR3 nucleotides: TGCGCCAGCAGGCGAGGGGATGACTACGAGCAGTACTTC. This gives the protein CASRRGDDYEQYF.

This clonotype has only a few counts. V is TRBV20-1 and J is TRBJ2-7; D tentatively fits TRBD1 or TRBD2 (5 bases each). CDR3 length: 12 amino acids. V lost 6 bases, J lost 4 bases, and 13 bases lay in between. The germline CDR1 and CDR2 sequences are DFQATT and SNEGSKA (reference sequence). The CDR3 region is CSASRDEYEQYF. The CDR3 DNA is TGCAGTGCGAGCCGGGACGAATACGAGCAGTACTTC.

The chain uses TRBV5-1 and TRBJ2-1; TRBD1 is a possible D gene (6 bases). From germline, CDR1 is SGHRS and CDR2 YFSETQ. This CDR3 region has 18 residues. Trimming cost V 1 base and J 6 bases, with 23 bases left between them. The CDR3 sequence is CASSLTPPRDKLFNEQFF. The DNA for the CDR3 is TGCGCCAGCAGCTTGACCCCACCTCGGGACAAACTATTCAATGAGCAGTTCTTC.

This clonotype was found many times. The gene calls are TRBV12-3 or TRBV12-4 and TRBJ1-1; D not certain. V dropped 1 base and J dropped 0 bases, with 6 bases sitting between them. This CDR3 contains 14 residues. The chain's CDR3 is CASSLENLNTEAFF. The CDR3 DNA reads as TGTGCCAGCAGTTTAGAAAACTTGAACACTGAAGCTTTCTTT.

V and J are TRBV20-1 and TRBJ2-1; 8 bases match TRBD2. The germline V gene encodes CDR1 DFQATT and CDR2 SNEGSKA (reference sequence). The length of the CDR3 is 15 residues. The trim removed 1 base at V and 4 bases at J, leaving 6 bases unmatched. CDR3 DNA sequence: TGCAGTGCTAGAGTAGCGGGACTGGCATACAATGAGCAGTTCTTC. This encodes CSARVAGLAYNEQFF.

This clonotype was detected ten times or more. The gene calls are TRBV10-2 and TRBJ2-7; D gene unclear. The ends were cut back, 5 bases at V and 3 bases at J, with 8 bases in the middle. In germline, CDR1 is WSHSY, CDR2 SAAADI. The CDR3 sequence is 12 residues long. The CDR3, as DNA: TGCGCCAGCAGTTTCAGAGACTACGAGCAGTACTTC. Translation: CASSFRDYEQYF.

This clonotype has ten or more counts. J is TRBJ2-3 and V is TRBV29-1; TRBD2 is a possible D gene (6 bases). The germline V and J ends were trimmed by 2 bases and 0 bases, with 9 bases remaining between them. CDR1 and CDR2 (germline): SQVTM, ANQGSEA. The CDR3 consists of 14 residues. CDR3 coding DNA: TGCAGCGTTGAACTAGCGAGTAGCACAGATACGCAGTATTTT. It specifies CSVELASSTDTQYF.

There are many counts of this clonotype. The rearrangement joins TRBV11-2 to TRBJ2-3, with TRBD1 identical over 11 bases. This CDR3 spans 18 amino acids. The germline CDR1 and CDR2 sequences are SGHAT and FQNNGV. The trim removed 1 base at V and 5 bases at J, leaving 11 bases unmatched. The CDR3 loop is CASSLVVGTGGMIDTQYF. CDR3 DNA: TGTGCCAGCAGCTTAGTAGTAGGGACAGGGGGTATGATAGATACGCAGTATTTT.